A single sample is the source of the 27 T cell receptor beta chains below, sequenced in a study of T cells in women clearing cervical HPV infection (dated by TCRdb to 2016 to 2019). Preparation of the library involved the immunoSEQ multiplex PCR assay. In its TCRdb copy, this immuneACCESS table keeps in-frame sequences only and misses some clones. Where compared with another copy, unresolved V genes explain less than half of these, and the others have no known cause. The sample table includes about 30,000 clones. The top ten hold more than 6.5% of the sample. The specimen was blood buffy coat. These receptor sequences come from a woman aged 18 to 75 with a cervical HPV16 infection that either progressed to CIN3+ or cleared (not recorded which).

In regard to this clone: The read is 3 residues too short to cover the CDR3 end, so that end is filled in from the germline J gene. The chain couples TRBV28 to TRBJ1-1, with 7 bases fitting TRBD1. This CDR3 contains 15 residues. V lost 2 bases and J lost 5; bases outside the gene matches: 8. Germline CDR1 MDHEN, CDR2 SYDVKM. Incomplete CDR3 DNA: TGTGCCAGCAGTTTAGTTGGCAGGGGGTTGACTGAA. Its translation is CASSLVGRGLTE. The whole CDR3 sequence is CASSLVGRGLTEAFF.

As for this clone: Coverage ceases 3 residues before the CDR3 finishes, and the germline J gene fills in the end. The chain links TRBV20-1 to TRBJ2-7; 15 bases fit TRBD2. The V and J ends lost 5 bases and 4 bases, in that order; junction bases with no gene match: 3. Germline loops: CDR1 DFQATT, CDR2 SNEGSKA (reference sequence). The CDR3 loop spans 14 amino acids. Here the CDR3 reads CSAGTSGGRYEQYF. The DNA read from the CDR3 is TGCAGTGCTGGGACTAGCGGGGGGCGGTACGAG.

Concerning this clone: Read data end 3 residues before the CDR3 end; the end is taken from the germline J gene. The chain carries TRBV20-1 and TRBJ1-2; D possibly corresponds to TRBD1 (5 bases). The germline V and J ends were trimmed by 4 bases and 7 bases, with 13 bases remaining between them. The CDR3 runs to 12 residues. Germline-derived CDR1 and CDR2 are DFQATT and SNEGSKA (reference sequence). This CDR3 reads CSAMKGLGGYTF. The DNA read from the CDR3 is TGCAGTGCTATGAAGGGGCTGGGTGGC.

To note about this clone: The CDR3 end falls 3 residues outside the read, so it is completed with the germline J gene. The chain combines TRBV19 with TRBJ1-1, with D unclear. Trimming cost V 5 bases and J 4 bases, with 11 bases left between them. The germline gives CDR1 LNHDA, CDR2 SQIVND (reference sequence). The CDR3 runs 13 residues. CDR3 in amino acids: CASSHPRSTEAFF. The covered CDR3 bases are TGTGCCAGTAGTCATCCCCGGTCCACTGAA.

A word on this clone: The CDR3 goes on 3 residues after the read ends, and that part is filled in from the germline J gene. The gene calls are TRBV7-8 and TRBJ2-1, with 9 nucleotides matching TRBD2. This CDR3 contains 15 residues. Trimming took 4 bases from V and 7 from J; bases not matched to a gene: 8. Germline V lookup: CDR1 SGHVS, CDR2 FQNEAQ. The CDR3 loop reads CASSSIAGASNEQFF. The CDR3 DNA, read in part, is TGTGCCAGCAGCTCTATAGCGGGGGCTTCGAATGAG.

Details on this clone: Sequencing ends 3 residues short of the CDR3 end; the germline J gene provides the rest. The J gene is TRBJ1-5, the V gene TRBV7-8, with D unresolved. Trimming removed 2 bases from V and 5 bases from J, with 13 bases in between. The CDR3 totals 15 residues. Germline CDR1 SGHVS, CDR2 FQNEAQ. CDR3 residues: CASSLSGTIYQPQHF. The sequenced CDR3 bases are TGTGCCAGCAGCTTATCTGGCACGATCTATCAGCCC. Full variable domain (remainder filled in from reference TRBV7-8 and TRBJ1-5): GAGVSQSPRYKVAKRGQDVALRCDPISGHVSLFWYQQALGQGPEFLTYFQNEAQLDKSGLPSDRFFAERPEGSVSTLKIQRTQQEDSAVYLCASSLSGTIYQPQHFGDGTRLSIL.

About this clone itself: The CDR3 is cut off 3 residues early in the read; its end comes from the germline J gene. This sequence joins TRBV20-1 and TRBJ2-1; the match to TRBD2 covers 7 bases. The CDR3 contains 13 residues. Trimming at V came to 5 bases and at J to 5 bases, leaving 6 bases not matched to a gene. Germline-derived CDR1 and CDR2 are DFQATT and SNEGSKA (reference sequence). The sequenced part of the CDR3 DNA is TGCAGTGCTCGGGCTAGCGGTGACAATGAG. It codes for CSARASGDNE. The CDR3 as a whole reads CSARASGDNEQFF.

Partial CDR3 DNA: TGTGCCAGCAGTTTAAACGGACTCCCCGACGAG. This translates into CASSLNGLPDE. The whole CDR3 sequence reads CASSLNGLPDEQYF. The rearrangement joins TRBV28 to TRBJ2-7; TRBD2 is a possible D gene (5 bases). The sequence runs out 3 residues before the end of the CDR3; the remainder is reconstructed from the germline J gene. The CDR3 runs to 14 residues. Trimming shortened V by 2 bases and J by 5 bases, and 13 bases separated the two germline ends. Germline V gene lookup returns CDR1 MDHEN and CDR2 SYDVKM.

Note on this clone: The sequence runs out 3 residues before the end of the CDR3; the remainder is reconstructed from the germline J gene. The V and J genes are TRBV5-4 and TRBJ1-3, with 9 nucleotides matching TRBD1. This CDR3 contains 15 residues. Looked up from germline, CDR1 is SGHNT and CDR2 is YYREEE (reference sequence). Trimming took 2 bases from V and 4 from J; bases not matched to a gene: 4. The covered CDR3 bases are TGTGCCAGCAGCTTTAACAGGGGGCCCGGAAACACC. Residues: CASSFNRGPGNT. The whole CDR3 protein reads CASSFNRGPGNTIYF. The whole variable domain, filled in from reference TRBV5-4 and TRBJ1-3, reads ETGVTQSPTHLIKTRGQQVTLRCSSQSGHNTVSWYQQALGQGPQFIFQYYREEENGRGNFPPRFSGLQFPNYSSELNVNALELDDSALYLCASSFNRGPGNTIYFGEGSWLTVV.

With regard to this clone: The read terminates 3 residues before the CDR3 end, so the remaining end is supplied by the germline J gene. The chain is built from TRBV5-5 and TRBJ2-7; maybe TRBD1 (6 bases). V was cut by 2 bases and J by 2 bases, with 11 bases left in between. The CDR3 spans 14 residues. Germline values: CDR1 SGHKS, CDR2 YYEKEE (reference sequence). Partial CDR3 DNA: TGTGCCAGCAGCTTTGGCAGGGGACCCTACGAG. Its protein product is CASSFGRGPYE. The full CDR3 sequence reads CASSFGRGPYEQYF. The full variable domain, completed using reference TRBV5-5 and TRBJ2-7, is DAGVTQSPTHLIKTRGQQVTLRCSPISGHKSVSWYQQVLGQGPQFIFQYYEKEERGRGNFPDRFSARQFPNYSSELNVNALLLGDSALYLCASSFGRGPYEQYFGPGTRLTVT.

About this clone: The read ends 3 residues before the CDR3 terminus; that terminus is restored from the germline J gene. The rearrangement uses TRBV9 and TRBJ2-1; TRBD2 is a possible D gene (6 bases). V lost 3 bases, J lost 8 bases, and 15 bases lay in between. In germline, CDR1 is SGDLS, CDR2 YYNGEE. This CDR3 spans 14 amino acids. The sequenced part of the CDR3 DNA is TGTGCCAGCAGCGGCGGGGTCCCCGGGGATGAG. It encodes CASSGGVPGDE. In full, the CDR3 is CASSGGVPGDEQFF.

On this clone itself: The read gets to within 3 residues of the CDR3 end, and the germline J gene fills in the rest. This chain links TRBV5-1 with TRBJ2-5, with D possibly being TRBD1 (5 bases). CDR1 is SGHRS and CDR2 is YFSETQ in the germline V gene. Trimming took off 7 bases at V and 3 bases at J, with 13 bases between the two ends. This CDR3 has 13 residues. The covered CDR3 bases are TGCGCCAGCTCCCTAGGGGCAGAAGAGACC. Translating gives CASSLGAEET. The complete CDR3 sequence is CASSLGAEETQYF.

Regarding this clone: The read ends 3 residues before the CDR3 terminus; that terminus is restored from the germline J gene. The rearrangement joins TRBV19 to TRBJ1-1; D might be TRBD1 (6 bases). Germline loops: CDR1 LNHDA, CDR2 SQIVND (reference sequence). The CDR3 runs 15 residues. V was cut by 0 bases and J by 3 bases, with 11 bases left in between. The CDR3 bases that were read are TGTGCCAGTAGTATAGATGGGGGCAGGGACACTGAA. Its translation is CASSIDGGRDTE. The CDR3 in full is CASSIDGGRDTEAFF.

About this clone itself: The CDR3 end falls 3 residues outside the read, so it is completed with the germline J gene. The chain has TRBV11-2 and TRBJ1-4; D may be TRBD1 (6 bases). V was pared by 3 bases and J by 6 bases, with 11 bases between. This CDR3 has 14 amino acids. The germline gives CDR1 SGHAT, CDR2 FQNNGV. CDR3 residues: CASSFQGFDEKLFF. Partial CDR3 DNA: TGTGCCAGCAGCTTCCAGGGGTTTGATGAAAAA.

Turning to this clone: Read data end 3 residues before the CDR3 end; the end is taken from the germline J gene. V and J are TRBV10-3 and TRBJ1-5; TRBD1 matches 9 bases. The CDR3 is 17 amino acids. CDR1 is ENHRY and CDR2 is SYGVKD in the germline V gene. After removal of 3 bases from V and 4 bases from J, the junction contained 10 bases not matched to a gene. The CDR3 reads CAISDGTGKGENQPQHF. Incomplete CDR3 DNA: TGTGCCATCAGTGACGGGACAGGGAAAGGGGAAAATCAGCCC.

The CDR3 DNA, read in part, is TGCAGTGCTAGCGTAACTGGGGCCAACGTC. As protein: CSASVTGANV. The whole CDR3 sequence reads CSASVTGANVLTF. V usage is TRBV20-1 and J usage is TRBJ2-6; D gene unclear. The CDR3 end is not reached by the read, which stops 3 residues before it; the germline J gene fills it in. V dropped 3 bases and J dropped 2 bases, with 5 bases sitting between them. This CDR3 contains 13 residues. The germline gives CDR1 DFQATT, CDR2 SNEGSKA (reference sequence).

Concerning this clone: The read halts 3 residues ahead of the CDR3 end, with the missing end drawn from the germline J gene. V usage is TRBV5-6 and J usage is TRBJ2-1; TRBD1 matches 8 bases. V shed 6 bases and J 7 bases; nucleotides not matched to a gene: 9. From germline, CDR1 is SGHDT and CDR2 YYEEEE. This CDR3 is 14 amino acids long. The sequenced part of the CDR3 DNA is TGTGCCAGCACCTATCGGGACAGGAGGAATGAG. This codes for CASTYRDRRNE. The CDR3 in full is CASTYRDRRNEQFF. Drawing the rest from reference TRBV5-6 and TRBJ2-1, the complete variable domain is DAGVTQSPTHLIKTRGQQVTLRCSPKSGHDTVSWYQQALGQGPQFIFQYYEEEERQRGNFPDRFSGHQFPNYSSELNVNALLLGDSALYLCASTYRDRRNEQFFGPGTRLTVL.

As regards this clone: The read ends 3 residues before the CDR3 terminus; that terminus is restored from the germline J gene. V and J are TRBV20-1 and TRBJ1-4; 7 bases agree with TRBD1. The CDR3 runs to 14 residues. Trimming cost V 6 bases and J 2 bases; bases outside gene matches: 6. Germline assignment: CDR1 DFQATT and CDR2 SNEGSKA (reference sequence). The covered CDR3 bases are TGCAGTGCACCACTCAGGGGGACTAATGAAAAA. Protein product: CSAPLRGTNEK. The CDR3, in full, reads CSAPLRGTNEKLFF.

As for this clone: The read stops 3 residues short of the end of the CDR3; the missing end is completed from the germline J gene. J is TRBJ2-6 and V is TRBV2; D might be TRBD1 (6 bases). Germline V gene sequence: CDR1 SNHLY, CDR2 FYNNEI. There are 16 residues in the CDR3. Between the trimmed V and J ends, which lost 4 bases and 4 bases, there was a span of 14 bases. The CDR3 DNA, read in part, is TGTGCCAGCAGTGTTTTCAGGGGCCGGGGGGCCAACGTC. This codes for CASSVFRGRGANV. The CDR3, in full, reads CASSVFRGRGANVLTF. Looking up the rest from reference TRBV2 and TRBJ2-6 gives the full variable domain: EPEVTQTPSHQVTQMGQEVILRCVPISNHLYFYWYRQILGQKVEFLVSFYNNEISEKSEIFDDQFSVERPDGSNFTLKIRSTKLEDSAMYFCASSVFRGRGANVLTFGAGSRLTVL.

Concerning this clone itself: The CDR3 is cut off 3 residues early in the read; its end comes from the germline J gene. The chain combines TRBV6-1 with TRBJ2-3; D unresolved. Germline CDR1 is MNHNS and CDR2 is SASEGT. V was trimmed by 4 bases and J by 3 bases, leaving 11 bases between them. There are 14 residues in the CDR3. The part of the CDR3 DNA that was read is TGTGCCAGCAGTGCAGGCACCGGTACAGATACG. The encoded protein is CASSAGTGTDT. The entire CDR3 protein reads CASSAGTGTDTQYF.

Of note for this clone: The missing CDR3 end, 3 residues past where the read stops, is filled in from the germline J gene. The rearrangement uses TRBV6-4 and TRBJ2-6; 7 bases fit TRBD1. Unmatched junction bases numbered 8, after V lost 2 bases and J lost 4 bases. The CDR3 runs 17 residues. Looked up from germline, CDR1 is MRHNA and CDR2 is SNTAGT. Partial CDR3 DNA: TGTGCCAGCAGTGACGACAGGGAATATGGCGGGGCCAACGTC. It codes for CASSDDREYGGANV. The entire CDR3 sequence reads CASSDDREYGGANVLTF.

For this clone: The read stops 3 residues short of the end of the CDR3; the missing end is completed from the germline J gene. This chain links TRBV7-9 with TRBJ2-3; possibly TRBD1 for D (5 bases). V was cut by 3 bases and J by 5 bases, with 9 bases left in between. Germline lookup yields CDR1 SEHNR and CDR2 FQNEAQ (reference sequence). The CDR3 consists of 13 residues. CDR3 sequence reads: CASSFGAQDTQYF. CDR3 DNA (partial): TGTGCCAGCAGCTTTGGGGCACAAGATACG.

Here the CDR3 reads CASSLIRGRAGELFF. The sequenced part of the CDR3 DNA is TGTGCCAGCAGCTTGATCAGGGGACGAGCCGGGGAG. The rearrangement uses TRBV5-5 and TRBJ2-2; TRBD1 might be the D (6 bases). Read sequence stops 3 residues before the CDR3 end, and the germline J gene provides the missing end. Trimming removed 1 base from V and 6 bases from J, with 13 bases in between. Germline values: CDR1 SGHKS, CDR2 YYEKEE (reference sequence). The CDR3 is made up of 15 amino acids.

For this clone: The read ends 3 residues shy of where the CDR3 ends; the end is completed using the germline J gene. The chain employs TRBV7-2 and TRBJ1-5, with D possibly being TRBD1 (6 bases). The CDR3 is 15 amino acids. CDR1 and CDR2 from the germline V gene are SGHTA and FQGNSA. Trimming removed 4 bases from V and 5 bases from J, with 15 bases in between. CDR3: CASSSSITGYQPQHF. The sequenced part of the CDR3 DNA is TGTGCCAGCAGCTCTAGTATCACAGGGTATCAGCCC. Using reference TRBV7-2 and TRBJ1-5 for the parts outside the CDR3, the full variable domain is GAGVSQSPSNKVTEKGKDVELRCDPISGHTALYWYRQSLGQGLEFLIYFQGNSAPDKSGLPSDRFSAERTGGSVSTLTIQRTQQEDSAVYLCASSSSITGYQPQHFGDGTRLSIL.

As to this clone: Sequencing ends 3 residues short of the CDR3 end; the germline J gene provides the rest. The rearrangement joins TRBV28 to TRBJ2-7; D unresolved. Trimming pared 5 bases from V and 2 bases from J, leaving 13 bases between. CDR1 is MDHEN, CDR2 SYDVKM, per germline. The length of the CDR3 is 14 residues. The CDR3 DNA, read in part, is TGTGCCAGCAGTCCGCACACCACCCCCTACGAG. It is translated as CASSPHTTPYE. The whole CDR3 protein is CASSPHTTPYEQYF.

Worth noting for this clone: The CDR3 end falls 3 residues outside the read, so it is completed with the germline J gene. The chain couples TRBV19 to TRBJ2-5; D is perhaps TRBD2 (6 bases). Trimming took 6 bases from V and 2 from J, leaving 13 bases between them. This CDR3 comprises 14 residues. Germline-derived CDR1 and CDR2 are LNHDA and SQIVND (reference sequence). CDR3 DNA, as far as it was read: TGTGCCAGTAGCCCTGCGGGGTTACAAGAGACC. Translated, it gives CASSPAGLQET. The full CDR3 sequence reads CASSPAGLQETQYF.

A word on this clone: The DNA ends 3 residues before the CDR3 does, and the rest of the CDR3 is filled in from the germline J gene. The genes are TRBV7-9 and TRBJ1-6; tentatively, D is TRBD1 (5 bases). The CDR3 consists of 15 residues. V gave up 1 base and J gave up 3 bases, with 7 bases separating them. Germline lookup yields CDR1 SEHNR and CDR2 FQNEAQ (reference sequence). The part of the CDR3 DNA that was read is TGTGCCAGCAGCTTAGAGCAGGGCTATAATTCACCC. Its translation is CASSLEQGYNSP. In full, the CDR3 reads CASSLEQGYNSPLHF.